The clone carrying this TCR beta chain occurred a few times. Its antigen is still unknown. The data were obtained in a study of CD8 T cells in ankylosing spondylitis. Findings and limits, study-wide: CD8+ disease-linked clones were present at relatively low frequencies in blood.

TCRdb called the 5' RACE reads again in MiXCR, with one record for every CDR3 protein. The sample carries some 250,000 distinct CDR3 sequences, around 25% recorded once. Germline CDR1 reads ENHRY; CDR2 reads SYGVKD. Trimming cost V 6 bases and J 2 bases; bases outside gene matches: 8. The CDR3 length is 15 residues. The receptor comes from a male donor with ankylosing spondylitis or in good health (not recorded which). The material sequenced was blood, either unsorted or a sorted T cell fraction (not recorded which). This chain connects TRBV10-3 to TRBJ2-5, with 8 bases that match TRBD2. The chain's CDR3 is CAIRDLAGRQETQYF. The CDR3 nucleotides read TGTGCCATCAGGGACCTAGCGGGTCGACAAGAGACCCAGTACTTC.